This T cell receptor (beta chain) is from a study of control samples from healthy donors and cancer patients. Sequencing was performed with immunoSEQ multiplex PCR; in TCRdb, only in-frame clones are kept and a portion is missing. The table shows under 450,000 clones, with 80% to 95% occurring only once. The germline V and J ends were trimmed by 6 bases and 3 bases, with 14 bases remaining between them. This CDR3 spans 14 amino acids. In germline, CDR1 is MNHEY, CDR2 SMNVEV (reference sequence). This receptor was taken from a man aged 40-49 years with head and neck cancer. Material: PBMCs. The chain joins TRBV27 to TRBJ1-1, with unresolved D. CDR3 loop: CASSLSRGYTEAFF. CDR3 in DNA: TGTGCCAGCAGCCTCTCGCGCGGGTACACTGAAGCTTTCTTT.